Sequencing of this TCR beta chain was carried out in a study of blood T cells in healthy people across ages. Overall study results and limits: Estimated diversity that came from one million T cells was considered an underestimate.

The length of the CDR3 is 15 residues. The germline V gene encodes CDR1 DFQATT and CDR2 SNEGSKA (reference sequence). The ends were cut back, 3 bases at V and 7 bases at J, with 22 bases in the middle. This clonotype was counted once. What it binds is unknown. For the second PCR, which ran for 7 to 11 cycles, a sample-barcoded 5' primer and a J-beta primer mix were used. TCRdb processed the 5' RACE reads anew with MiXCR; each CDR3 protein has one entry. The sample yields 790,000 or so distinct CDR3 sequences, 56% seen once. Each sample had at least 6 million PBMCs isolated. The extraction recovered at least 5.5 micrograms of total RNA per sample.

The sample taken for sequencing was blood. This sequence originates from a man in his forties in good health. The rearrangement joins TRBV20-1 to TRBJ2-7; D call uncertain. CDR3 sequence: CSASPLESPYNEQYF. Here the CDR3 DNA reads TGCAGTGCTAGCCCTTTGGAGAGTCCCTACAATGAGCAGTACTTC.